This T cell receptor (beta chain) stems from a study of control samples from healthy donors and cancer patients. The method was immunoSEQ multiplex PCR; TCRdb's version includes in-frame clones alone and lacks a portion of them. Found here are 120,000 to 150,000 clones, about 90% of them singletons; the top ten hold under 9%. The sequenced sample was blood. The sequence came from a man between 18 and 35 years old in good health.

CDR3 DNA: TGCGCCAGCAGCGAGGTGACAGGGGTCGAGCAGTACTTC. Translation: CASSEVTGVEQYF. The V call is TRBV5-1, the J call TRBJ2-7; the match to TRBD1 covers 8 bases. The germline CDR1 and CDR2 sequences are SGHRS and YFSETQ. This CDR3 is built from 13 residues. After removal of 4 bases from V and 6 bases from J, the junction contained 6 bases not matched to a gene.